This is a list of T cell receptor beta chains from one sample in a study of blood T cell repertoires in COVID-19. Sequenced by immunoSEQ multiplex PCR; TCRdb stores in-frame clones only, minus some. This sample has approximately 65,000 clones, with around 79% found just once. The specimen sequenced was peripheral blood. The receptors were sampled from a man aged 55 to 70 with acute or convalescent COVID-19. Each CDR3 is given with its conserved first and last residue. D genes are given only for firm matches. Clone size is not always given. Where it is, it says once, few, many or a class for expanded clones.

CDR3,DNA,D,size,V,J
CASSQLPAGRGGSGRPYEQYF,TGCGCCAGCAGCCAACTACCTGCCGGGAGGGGTGGAAGCGGGAGGCCCTACGAGCAGTACTTC,TRBD2,-,TRBV4-3,TRBJ2-7
CASSLGTVYSNQPQHF,TGTGCCAGCAGTTTAGGGACAGTTTATAGCAATCAGCCCCAGCATTTT,TRBD1,-,TRBV28,TRBJ1-5
CASGRISDTEAFF,TGTGCCAGCGGCAGAATCTCAGATACTGAAGCTTTCTTT,-,-,TRBV2,TRBJ1-1
CASSLAGVMNTEAFF,TGTGCCAGCAGCTTGGCGGGGGTCATGAACACTGAAGCTTTCTTT,-,-,TRBV5-6,TRBJ1-1
CASSPPGQGRYGYTF,TGTGCCAGCAGTCCGCCGGGACAGGGGAGGTATGGCTACACCTTC,TRBD1,-,TRBV6-5,TRBJ1-2
CASSSHSNQPQHF,TGTGCCAGTAGTAGTCATAGCAATCAGCCCCAGCATTTT,-,-,TRBV19,TRBJ1-5
CASSRTTSQYEQFF,TGTGCCAGCAGTCGGACTACTTCCCAGTATGAGCAGTTCTTC,-,-,TRBV6-2/TRBV6-3,TRBJ2-1
CATSRPWDRAANTEAFF,TGTGCCACCAGCAGACCTTGGGACAGGGCGGCAAACACTGAAGCTTTCTTT,TRBD1,-,TRBV15,TRBJ1-1
CASTRGGGRAGEQFF,TGTGCCAGCACCCGGGGTGGCGGGAGGGCGGGGGAGCAGTTCTTC,TRBD2,once,TRBV6-5,TRBJ2-1
CASSVDGQGFQTQYF,TGTGCCAGCAGCGTAGACGGACAGGGTTTCCAGACCCAGTACTTC,TRBD1,-,TRBV9,TRBJ2-5
CASADRDTEAFF,TGTGCCAGTGCGGACAGGGACACTGAAGCTTTCTTT,TRBD1,-,TRBV2,TRBJ1-1
CASSSPDRGGRTEAFF,TGCGCCAGCAGCTCGCCGGACAGGGGAGGTCGCACTGAAGCTTTCTTT,TRBD1,-,TRBV5-1,TRBJ1-1
CASSLGGLAKNIQYF,TGCGCCAGCAGCTTGGGAGGGCTAGCCAAAAACATTCAGTACTTC,-,few,TRBV5-1,TRBJ2-4
CASSPQRAEQFF,TGTGCCAGCTCACCCCAGCGAGCTGAGCAGTTCTTC,-,-,TRBV18,TRBJ2-1
CARSLAVAGDNEQFF,TGTGCCAGAAGCTTGGCCGTCGCCGGGGACAATGAGCAGTTCTTC,-,few,TRBV5-3,TRBJ2-1
CASSLPLLAGGRTNYNEQFF,TGTGCCAGCAGTTTACCTCTCTTGGCGGGAGGGCGAACTAACTACAATGAGCAGTTCTTC,TRBD2,-,TRBV28,TRBJ2-1
CASSRDRIANTGELFF,TGTGCCAGCTCCCGGGACAGGATTGCGAACACCGGGGAGCTGTTTTTT,TRBD1,-,TRBV18,TRBJ2-2
CASSPPGLQETQYF,TGTGCCAGCAGCCCACCGGGACTTCAAGAGACCCAGTACTTC,-,-,TRBV25-1,TRBJ2-5
CASSFFSDNEQFF,TGCGCCAGCAGCTTTTTCTCCGACAATGAGCAGTTCTTC,-,-,TRBV5-1,TRBJ2-1
CASSSWTILDTEAFF,TGCGCCAGCAGTAGCTGGACAATCCTAGACACTGAAGCTTTCTTT,-,-,TRBV10-1,TRBJ1-1
CASTLLVGHGYTF,TGTGCCAGTACCCTATTGGTGGGCCATGGCTACACCTTC,-,-,TRBV19,TRBJ1-2
CASSSRDNSYEQYF,TGTGCCAGTAGTAGCCGGGACAACTCCTACGAGCAGTACTTC,-,few,TRBV19,TRBJ2-7
CASSDSAGTEAFF,TGTGCCAGTAGCGACAGTGCGGGCACTGAAGCTTTCTTT,-,-,TRBV9,TRBJ1-1
CASSPSRSPLHF,TGTGCCAGCAGTCCTAGTCGGTCACCCCTCCACTTT,-,-,TRBV27,TRBJ1-6
CASSLVPLEAETQYF,TGTGCCAGCAGCTTAGTTCCCCTAGAAGCGGAGACCCAGTACTTC,-,-,TRBV11-2,TRBJ2-5
CASGPEGGAYNEQFF,TGTGCTAGTGGTCCAGAAGGGGGCGCCTACAATGAGCAGTTCTTC,TRBD1,-,TRBV12-5,TRBJ2-1
CASSWTGGDKETQYF,TGTGCCAGCAGTTGGACAGGGGGTGATAAAGAGACCCAGTACTTC,TRBD1,-,TRBV6-5,TRBJ2-5
CASSQIYRNSPLHF,TGTGCCAGCAGTCAGATTTACAGGAATTCACCCCTCCACTTT,-,few,TRBV28,TRBJ1-6
CAISQGDTEAFF,TGTGCCATCAGTCAGGGGGACACTGAAGCTTTCTTT,TRBD1,-,TRBV10-3,TRBJ1-1
CASSQDIGGAQGDEQFF,TGCGCCAGCAGCCAAGATATAGGGGGAGCCCAAGGGGATGAGCAGTTCTTC,-,-,TRBV4-1,TRBJ2-1
CASLGQGIIAGTEAFF,TGTGCCAGCCTCGGACAGGGGATAATAGCAGGGACTGAAGCTTTCTTT,TRBD1,once,TRBV28,TRBJ1-1
CATSGIGAEGTGELFF,TGTGCCACCAGCGGAATCGGCGCCGAGGGCACCGGGGAGCTGTTTTTT,-,-,TRBV19,TRBJ2-2
CASSLELGPGTEAFF,TGTGCCAGCAGCTTAGAATTGGGGCCGGGCACTGAAGCTTTCTTT,-,-,TRBV7-8,TRBJ1-1
CASSLRGGTSTDTQYF,TGTGCCAGCAGCTTGCGAGGGGGAACTAGCACAGATACGCAGTATTTT,-,-,TRBV5-5,TRBJ2-3
CASLRTSGMDTQYF,TGTGCCAGCTTACGGACTAGCGGAATGGATACGCAGTATTTT,TRBD2,-,TRBV18,TRBJ2-3
CASSFNGQRQETQYF,TGTGCCAGCAGCTTCAACGGACAGAGGCAAGAGACCCAGTACTTC,-,-,TRBV7-8,TRBJ2-5